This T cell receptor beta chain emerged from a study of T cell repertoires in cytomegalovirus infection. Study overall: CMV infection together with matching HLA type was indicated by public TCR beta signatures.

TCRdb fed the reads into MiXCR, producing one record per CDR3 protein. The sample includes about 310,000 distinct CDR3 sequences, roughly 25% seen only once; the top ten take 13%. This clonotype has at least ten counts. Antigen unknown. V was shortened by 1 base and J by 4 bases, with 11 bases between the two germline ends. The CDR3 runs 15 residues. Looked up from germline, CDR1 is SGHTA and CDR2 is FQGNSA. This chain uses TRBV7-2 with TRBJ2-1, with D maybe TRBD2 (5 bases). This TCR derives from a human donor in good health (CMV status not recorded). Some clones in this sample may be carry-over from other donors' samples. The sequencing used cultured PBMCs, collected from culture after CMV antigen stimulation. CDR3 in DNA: TGTGCCAGCAGCTTAGTGCCGGGATGGTACAATGAGCAGTTCTTC. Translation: CASSLVPGWYNEQFF.